One and the same sample provided the 2 T cell receptor beta chains below, sequenced in a study of CD8+ T cells in alopecia areata. Once RNA had been extracted, it was reverse transcribed into cDNA to act as the sequencing template. The data were produced by immunoSEQ multiplex PCR, yet TCRdb's version contains in-frame clones alone and is incomplete. The sample has roughly 120,000 clones, around 64% seen once. Specimen: CD4+ T cells sorted from blood. These TCRs come from a human donor in good health.

This rearrangement joins TRBV6-5 to TRBJ1-2; D uncertain. V dropped 5 bases and J dropped 2 bases, with 9 bases sitting between them. Germline CDR1 reads MNHEY; CDR2 reads SVGAGI. The CDR3 is made up of 13 amino acids. The CDR3 reads CASSPSLNYGYTF. The CDR3 region has the DNA TGTGCCAGCAGTCCGTCCTTAAACTATGGCTACACCTTC.

The CDR3 sequence: CASSEALRGVSDSPLHF. The CDR3 nucleotides are TGTGCCAGCAGTGAAGCGCTTCGGGGGGTTTCGGATTCACCCCTCCACTTT. The genes are TRBV2 and TRBJ1-6; D might be TRBD1 (5 bases). From germline, CDR1 is SNHLY and CDR2 FYNNEI. This CDR3 comprises 17 residues. The germline V and J ends were trimmed by 0 bases and 8 bases, with 17 bases remaining between them.